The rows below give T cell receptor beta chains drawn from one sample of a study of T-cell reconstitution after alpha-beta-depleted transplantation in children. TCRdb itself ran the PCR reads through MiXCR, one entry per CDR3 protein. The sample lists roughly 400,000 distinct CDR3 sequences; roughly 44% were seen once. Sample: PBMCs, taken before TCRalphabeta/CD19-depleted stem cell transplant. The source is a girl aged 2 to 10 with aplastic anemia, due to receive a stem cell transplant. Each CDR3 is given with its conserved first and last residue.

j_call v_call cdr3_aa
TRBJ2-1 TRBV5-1 CASSLYGSGSSYNEQFF
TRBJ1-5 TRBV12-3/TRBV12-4 CASSYGRRSNQPQHF
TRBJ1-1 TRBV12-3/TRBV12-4 CASSFGQMNTEAFF
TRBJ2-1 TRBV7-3 CASSLQRDIYNEQFF
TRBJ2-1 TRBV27 CASRPLTSGRLYNEQFF
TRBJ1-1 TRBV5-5 CASSSNRDRGTEAFF
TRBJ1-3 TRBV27 CASSAGISSGNTIYF
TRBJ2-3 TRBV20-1 CSASRLAYSTDTQYF
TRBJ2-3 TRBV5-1 CASSLVLAGFTDTQYF
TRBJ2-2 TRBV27 CASSPTGSGELFF
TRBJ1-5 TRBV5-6 CASSLGVSPQHF
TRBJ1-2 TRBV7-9 CASSLFGDGSNYGYTF
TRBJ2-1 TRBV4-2 CASSQDQGRGNNEQFF
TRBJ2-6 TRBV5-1 CASSSMVAGANVLTF